What follows describes a single T cell receptor (beta chain). This clonotype has only a few counts. Its antigen remains undetermined. The record has no base qualities; no much larger clone is one base away. Libraries came from multiplex PCR. The instrument given in TCRdb is Illumina HiSeq 4000. TCR beta libraries were built with iRepertoire HTBI primers and Arm-PCR amplification of CDR3 regions. PCR products were gel purified before sequencing. Under the source paper's analysis protocol: Gene usage analysis of CDR3 amino acid clonotypes relied on the approximately 62 TRBV and about 15 TRBJ segments identified across samples. COPE and FqMerger were used to merge the filtered high-quality paired reads into contigs. BLAST was used to align contigs to the IMGT TRBV, TRBD and TRBJ reference genes, and CDR3 was defined following IMGT. Clonotypes above 0.1% frequency were classified as highly expanded clones. Shannon entropy was used to measure repertoire diversity, and the Gini coefficient was used to measure V-J evenness. A clonotype found in more than one individual was treated as public. The raw public data were reprocessed by TCRdb itself: fastp quality trimming at Q25, MiXCR clonotype calling, in-frame beta chains only. Rows with a matching CDR3 protein are joined into one entry that keeps the most common DNA and genes. Here the V and J calls rest on TCRdb's processing, not on the authors' analysis. This sample holds 400,000 to 550,000 distinct CDR3 sequences; over 15% were observed only once. Approximately 12% of the sample comes from the top ten.

Taken from the germline V gene, the CDR1 and CDR2 loops are ENHRY and SYGVKD. The CDR3 contains 12 residues, cysteine and phenylalanine counted. Kept here is only the CDR3 DNA, which spans 36 bases and is read in frame from base 1. Trimming at the junction amounts to 0 bases on V and 7 bases on J, and the germline ends lie 4 bases apart. This specimen belongs to a study of regulatory T cells in long-lasting Graves disease (dated by TCRdb to the early 2020s). For context, the study as a whole: In the newly diagnosed Graves' disease group, patients had been taking antithyroid drugs for less than 3 months. This study used TCR sequencing and RNA sequencing of peripheral blood to compare persistent Graves' disease patients against newly diagnosed Graves' disease patients. The study was conducted in China and was registered as a clinical trial. A total of about 33 samples were covered by TCR sequencing, comprising around 13 persistent and approximately 20 newly diagnosed Graves' disease patients.

Paper-wide results and their limitations: Persistent Graves' disease patients showed lower TCR Shannon entropy and fewer highly expanded clones than newly diagnosed patients, suggesting clonal expansion. More public clonotypes were shared among persistent patients (2,741) than among newly diagnosed patients (966). The authors noted that the small sample size was a limitation that may lower accuracy. Persistent disease showed preferential use of TRBV28, TRBJ1-2 and TRBJ2-5, whereas newly diagnosed disease favored TRBV20-1 and TRBJ2-1. Only the TCR beta chain was sequenced and analyzed. Only peripheral blood was studied, because thyroid tissue, the primary lesion, was inaccessible.

According to the study, the label for this sample's time point signals: newly diagnosed GD, antithyroid drugs for less than 3 months. For both TCR sequencing and RNA sequencing, RNA was extracted from PBMCs using TRIzol. Graves' disease was diagnosed according to American Thyroid Association guidelines. Patients were recruited from an endocrinology department in Xi'an, China. Each patient gave approximately 9.7 milliliters of peripheral blood, collected in an EDTA anticoagulant tube. Ficoll Paque Plus density gradient separation was used to isolate PBMCs, and no further T cell sorting was done. RNA quality was checked with an Agilent 2100 Bioanalyzer and agarose gel, and concentration with a NanoDrop 2000. The sample was also linked to a second study, of T cells in Graves' hyperthyroidism and ophthalmopathy. As the second publication notes: A patient counted as having stable Graves' hyperthyroidism if no progression to ophthalmopathy occurred over 18 months of follow-up. Hyperthyroidism patients were newly diagnosed, with disease duration under 2 months, and aged 18 to 65 years. The study excluded patients with uncontrolled infections, other autoimmune diseases, pregnancy or lactation. Diagnoses were established on the basis of clinical symptoms, serum thyroxine and TRAb, thyroid ultrasound, and orbital computed tomography. The TCR CDR3 was subjected to a first round of RT-PCR using the HTBI primer set and the Qiagen OneStep RT-PCR kit. Blood samples also contained most of the expanded thyroid clonotypes (frequency above 0.001), which suggests that blood repertoires may reflect thyroid immune responses. A model built on a 13 V-J signature distinguished ophthalmopathy from stable hyperthyroidism, reaching about 89% sensitivity and approximately 83% specificity in cross-validation and 80%/75% in testing. In validation, the model predicted progression to ophthalmopathy with around 71% sensitivity and around 72% specificity, a median of 6.5 months before onset. TCR V-J signatures able to tell the groups apart were searched for in a discovery cohort of 95 to 100 patients, of whom 43 had Graves' ophthalmopathy and roughly 58 had stable Graves' hyperthyroidism. Whether ophthalmopathy could be predicted prospectively was tested in an independent validation cohort made up of fewer than 20 hyperthyroidism patients plus 17 patients who later progressed to ophthalmopathy. The 90 to 100 discovery patients were randomly divided into training and test sets at a 7:3 ratio. In six Graves' hyperthyroidism patients, the study also compared T-cell repertoires from thyroid tissue with T-cell repertoires from blood. Following sampling, methimazole starting at 30 mg daily was given to hyperthyroidism patients, and high-dose intravenous methylprednisolone was given to ophthalmopathy patients. The libraries were constructed in a second round of multiplex PCR and then size-selected and purified. Sequencing of the libraries was done on an Illumina HiSeq2000 using paired-end 100 bp reads. SOAPnuke was used to process the raw data, removing reads that contained adapters or uncalled bases, had a mean Phred below 15, or lacked an exact match to the constant primer or identifier. High-quality paired reads were merged with COPE v1.2.5, and unique nucleotide sequences were defined as clonotypes. Clonotypes were aligned to IMGT TRBV, TRBD and TRBJ reference segments using MiTCR v1.1. The analysis was restricted to V-J combinations with a frequency above 0.0001, which together covered roughly 99% of the repertoires. The TCS score was defined as F50 (clonal expansion) divided by E x V (chaos), with BLOSUM62-based TCRdist calculated between CDR3 peptides within each V-J. Welch's t-statistics and random forest reduced around 550 V-J features to roughly 13, which were used in a naive Bayes classifier (R e1071). Sample size was not statistically predetermined, and investigators were not blinded to group allocation. The paper describes TCR Vbeta CDR3 sequencing of 135 peripheral blood samples, made up of 43 ophthalmopathy patients, some 76 hyperthyroidism patients and 17 progressor patients.

The specimen comprised peripheral blood mononuclear cells (PBMCs), sampled at new diagnosis, from a patient treated with antithyroid drugs. The chain employs TRBV10-3 and TRBJ1-3, with the D gene too uncertain to name. The source of this sequence is a woman younger than 45 with Graves disease. Donor details come from another sample of the same person, matched by shared clones. The CDR3 sequence is CAISESANTIYF. At the DNA level, the sequence is TGTGCCATCAGTGAGTCTGCTAACACCATATATTTT.